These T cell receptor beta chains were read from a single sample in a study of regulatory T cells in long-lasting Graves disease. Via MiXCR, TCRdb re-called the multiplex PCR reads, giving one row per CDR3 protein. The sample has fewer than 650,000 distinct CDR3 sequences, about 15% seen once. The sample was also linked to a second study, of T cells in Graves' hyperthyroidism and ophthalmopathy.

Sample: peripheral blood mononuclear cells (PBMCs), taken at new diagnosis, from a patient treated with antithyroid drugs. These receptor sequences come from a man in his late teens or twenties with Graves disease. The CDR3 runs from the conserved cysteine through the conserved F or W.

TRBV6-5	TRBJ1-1	CASSYQTTTGLNTEAFF
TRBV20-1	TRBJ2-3	CSARPLAGGPGFTDTQYF
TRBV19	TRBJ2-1	CASSIDTFYNEQFF
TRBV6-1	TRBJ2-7	CACRMSIGDRGNEQYF
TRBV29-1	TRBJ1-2	CSVERTANYGYTF
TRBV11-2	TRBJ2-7	CASSLTGPQYF
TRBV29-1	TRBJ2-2	CSGSTGTQNTGELFF
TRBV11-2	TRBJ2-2	CASSRDVRGELFF
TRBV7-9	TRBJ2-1	CASNPFRDTYNEQFF
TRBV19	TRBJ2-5	CASSQVGGETQYF
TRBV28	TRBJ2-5	CASLSTRDREETQYF
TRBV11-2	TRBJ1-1	CASGETGNTEAFF
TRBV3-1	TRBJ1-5	CASSQEFGFSNQPQHF
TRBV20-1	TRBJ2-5	CSARGRLAGAQETQYF
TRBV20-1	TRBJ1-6	CSAREHRQNSPLHF
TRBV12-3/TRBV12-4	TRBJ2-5	CASGVGETQYF
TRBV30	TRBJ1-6	CAWSRDRPDNSPLHF
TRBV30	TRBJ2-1	CAWSGQLEQFF
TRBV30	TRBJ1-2	CAWSVLLGTASF
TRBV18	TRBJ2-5	CASSPPGSQETQYF
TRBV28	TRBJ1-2	CASRTPDPVYGYTF
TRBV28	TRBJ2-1	CATAGDNEQFF
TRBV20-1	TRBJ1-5	CSARKRGVGNQPQHF
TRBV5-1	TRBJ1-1	CASSFQGMDTEAFF
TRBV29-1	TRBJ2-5	CSAEGGGGVKETQYF
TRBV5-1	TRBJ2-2	CATGGSGTVTGELFF
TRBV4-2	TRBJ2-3	CASSQGVLPPTDTQYF
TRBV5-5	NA	CASSLVGSGIETQYF
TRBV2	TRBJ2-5	CASSHGGSGGGTQYF
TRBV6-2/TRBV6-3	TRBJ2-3	CASSYSSGDSTDTQYF
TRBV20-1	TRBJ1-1	CSGRGGGQNTEAFF
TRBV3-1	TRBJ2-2	CASSQEGTSLNTGELFF
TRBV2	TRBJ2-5	CASGSETQYF
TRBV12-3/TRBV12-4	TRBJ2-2	CASSEIPGLAGVRRSGELFF
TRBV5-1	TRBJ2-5	CASSPAGAEETQYF
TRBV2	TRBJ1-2	CASSERPPGVRDYGYTF
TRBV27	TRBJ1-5	CASSFDGNSNQPQHF